Listed below are T cell receptor beta chains from one sample, sequenced in a study of T-cell reconstitution after alpha-beta-depleted transplantation in children. TCRdb re-derived calls from the PCR reads in MiXCR, one entry per CDR3 protein. This sample carries 250,000 to 300,000 distinct CDR3 sequences, 6% to 10% of them seen once, and the ten largest clones take approximately 9.6%. The source material was peripheral blood, sampled 360 days after TCRalphabeta/CD19-depleted stem cell transplant. These receptors all come from a female patient between 2 and 15 years old who had a stem cell transplant for Fanconi anemia, so the T cells may come from the graft donor. CDR3s include the opening cysteine and the closing phenylalanine or tryptophan. Each record gives: clone size, V gene, J gene, D gene, CDR3 protein, CDR3 DNA. D genes are given only for firm matches. The listing skips clone size in some rows; elsewhere it reads once, few, many or a size class.

few,TRBV2,TRBJ1-2,.,CASSEIRPNYGYTF,TGTGCCAGCAGTGAAATCCGTCCTAACTATGGCTACACCTTC
few,TRBV7-8,TRBJ2-7,TRBD2,CASSLGAGGVSYEQYF,TGTGCCAGCAGCTTAGGGGCCGGGGGGGTTTCATACGAGCAGTACTTC
.,TRBV5-1,TRBJ2-2,TRBD1,CASSLRTGNGGELFF,TGCGCCAGCAGCTTACGGACAGGGAACGGCGGGGAGCTGTTTTTT
many,TRBV6-5,TRBJ1-2,.,CASMSIGGYTF,TGTGCCAGCATGTCGATAGGAGGCTACACCTTC
many,TRBV20-1,TRBJ1-2,TRBD1,CSARDDREAGYTF,TGCAGTGCTAGAGATGACAGGGAAGCTGGCTACACCTTC
many,TRBV5-1,TRBJ2-2,.,CASSQLAGGNTGELFF,TGCGCCAGCAGCCAACTAGCAGGGGGGAACACCGGGGAGCTGTTTTTT
many,TRBV4-3,TRBJ2-7,TRBD2,CASSQLLAESYEQYF,TGCGCCAGCAGCCAACTACTAGCGGAATCCTACGAGCAGTACTTC
many,TRBV4-3,TRBJ1-1,.,CASSPSRAHTEAFF,TGCGCCAGCAGCCCCTCGAGGGCTCACACTGAAGCTTTCTTT
many,TRBV27,TRBJ2-1,TRBD2,CASSLSIVGTSYNEQFF,TGTGCCAGCAGTTTATCGATTGTGGGGACTAGCTACAATGAGCAGTTCTTC
many,TRBV7-9,TRBJ2-7,TRBD2,CASSHSGRGGYEQYF,TGTGCCAGCAGTCATAGCGGGAGAGGGGGCTACGAGCAGTACTTC
many,TRBV6-5,TRBJ2-7,.,CASSYSRGGGEQYF,TGTGCCAGCAGTTACTCGAGAGGGGGGGGCGAGCAGTACTTC
many,TRBV20-1,TRBJ1-6,TRBD1,CSAGTGGFFNSPLHF,TGCAGTGCAGGGACAGGGGGTTTCTTTAATTCACCCCTCCACTTT
many,TRBV12-3/TRBV12-4,TRBJ2-6,.,CATPNDGHSGANVLTF,TGTGCCACGCCGAATGACGGCCACTCTGGGGCCAACGTCCTGACTTTC
few,TRBV7-3,TRBJ2-1,TRBD2,CASSFFPAGDNEQFF,TGTGCCAGCAGCTTCTTCCCAGCGGGGGACAATGAGCAGTTCTTC
many,TRBV6-1,TRBJ2-5,.,CASRPSGVWEETQYF,TGTGCCAGCAGGCCCTCGGGAGTTTGGGAAGAGACCCAGTACTTC
few,TRBV19,TRBJ2-1,.,CASSIGGGAGQFF,TGTGCCAGTAGTATAGGGGGCGGGGCCGGGCAGTTCTTC
many,TRBV6-5,TRBJ2-1,.,CASSYSRGVLNEQFF,TGTGCCAGCAGTTACTCGAGAGGGGTCCTAAATGAGCAGTTCTTC
many,TRBV7-2,TRBJ2-1,.,CASSFRAANEQFF,TGTGCCAGCAGCTTCCGGGCGGCCAATGAGCAGTTCTTC
.,TRBV2,TRBJ2-1,TRBD1,CASSKDRAVNEQFF,TGTGCCAGCAGTAAGGACAGGGCTGTCAATGAGCAGTTCTTC
many,TRBV6-1,TRBJ2-1,.,CASSPSLGGGAYNEQFF,TGTGCCAGCAGTCCCTCCTTGGGTGGGGGGGCTTACAATGAGCAGTTCTTC
many,TRBV9,TRBJ1-1,TRBD1,CASNLLGGAFVTEAFF,TGTGCCAGCAACTTATTAGGGGGCGCCTTTGTCACTGAAGCTTTCTTT
many,TRBV7-9,TRBJ2-2,TRBD2,CASSFGTSSTGELFF,TGTGCCAGCAGCTTCGGGACTAGCAGCACCGGGGAGCTGTTTTTT
many,TRBV25-1,TRBJ1-1,.,CASSEFKGVVTEAFF,TGTGCCAGCAGTGAATTTAAGGGGGTGGTCACTGAAGCTTTCTTT
many,TRBV29-1,TRBJ2-2,.,CSVSFQGWGTGELFF,TGCAGCGTGTCCTTTCAGGGATGGGGCACCGGGGAGCTGTTTTTT
many,TRBV28,TRBJ2-3,.,CASRKLTGSPDTQYF,TGTGCCAGCAGGAAACTGACAGGTTCTCCAGATACGCAGTATTTT
many,TRBV7-6,TRBJ2-1,.,CASSLVYGGEQFF,TGTGCCAGCAGCTTAGTTTATGGGGGTGAGCAGTTCTTC
many,TRBV11-1,TRBJ1-1,.,CASSLHRDTEAFF,TGTGCCAGCAGCTTACACAGGGACACTGAAGCTTTCTTT
few,TRBV6-5,TRBJ1-4,.,CASSYAGGSNEKLFF,TGTGCCAGCAGTTACGCCGGGGGTTCTAATGAAAAACTGTTTTTT
many,TRBV3-1,TRBJ2-7,.,CASSQETTGISEQYF,TGTGCCAGCAGCCAAGAGACGACAGGTATCTCCGAGCAGTACTTC
.,TRBV5-4,TRBJ2-7,TRBD2,CASSPGLAGDEQYF,TGTGCCAGCAGCCCGGGACTAGCGGGGGACGAGCAGTACTTC
many,TRBV28,TRBJ2-1,TRBD2,CASSLAGDNEQFF,TGTGCCAGCAGTCTAGCGGGGGACAATGAGCAGTTCTTC
.,TRBV28,TRBJ1-6,.,CASSFGSYNSPLHF,TGTGCCAGCAGTTTCGGCTCCTATAATTCACCCCTCCACTTT
many,TRBV10-3,TRBJ2-3,.,CAISESFTDTQYF,TGTGCCATCAGTGAGTCTTTCACAGATACGCAGTATTTT
many,TRBV28,TRBJ2-5,.,CASSLTGAQETQYF,TGTGCCAGCAGTTTAACCGGGGCCCAAGAGACCCAGTACTTC
many,TRBV7-9,TRBJ2-1,.,CASSPPENEQFF,TGTGCCAGCAGTCCCCCCGAGAATGAGCAGTTCTTC
few,TRBV5-5,TRBJ1-4,.,CASSYGPTNEKLFF,TGTGCCAGCAGCTATGGACCAACTAATGAAAAACTGTTTTTT
.,TRBV5-6,TRBJ1-1,TRBD1,CASRPGTGATEAFF,TGTGCCAGCAGACCAGGGACAGGGGCCACTGAAGCTTTCTTT
many,TRBV7-9,TRBJ2-1,.,CASSLGGLAGLLYEQFF,TGTGCCAGCAGCTTGGGGGGGCTGGCGGGACTTCTCTATGAGCAGTTCTTC
many,TRBV20-1,TRBJ2-5,TRBD1,CSASGAGGHGLETQYF,TGCAGTGCCAGTGGGGCAGGGGGTCACGGGTTGGAGACCCAGTACTTC
many,TRBV28,TRBJ1-6,.,CASSSFFGDNSPLHF,TGTGCCAGCAGCTCCTTTTTTGGGGACAATTCACCCCTCCACTTT
few,TRBV4-2,TRBJ1-2,.,CASSPSGGGSLSNYGYTF,TGTGCCAGCAGCCCCTCTGGTGGGGGCTCCCTATCTAACTATGGCTACACCTTC
many,TRBV24-1,TRBJ2-1,.,CATSDPGSAPYNEQFF,TGTGCCACCAGTGACCCAGGGAGTGCGCCTTACAATGAGCAGTTCTTC